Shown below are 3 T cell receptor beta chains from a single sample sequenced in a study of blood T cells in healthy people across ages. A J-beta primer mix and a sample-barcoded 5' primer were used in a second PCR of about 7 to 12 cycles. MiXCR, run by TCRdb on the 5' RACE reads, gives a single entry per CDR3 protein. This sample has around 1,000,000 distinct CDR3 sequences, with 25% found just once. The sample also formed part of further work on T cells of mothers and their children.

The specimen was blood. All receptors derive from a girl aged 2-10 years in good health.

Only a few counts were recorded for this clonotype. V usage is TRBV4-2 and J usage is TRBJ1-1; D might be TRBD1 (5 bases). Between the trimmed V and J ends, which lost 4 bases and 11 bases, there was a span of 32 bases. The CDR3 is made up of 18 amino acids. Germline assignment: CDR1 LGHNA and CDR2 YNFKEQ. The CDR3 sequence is CASSPGTALYYEHAEAFF. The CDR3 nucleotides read TGTGCCAGCAGCCCGGGGACGGCCCTCTACTATGAACATGCGGAGGCTTTCTTT.

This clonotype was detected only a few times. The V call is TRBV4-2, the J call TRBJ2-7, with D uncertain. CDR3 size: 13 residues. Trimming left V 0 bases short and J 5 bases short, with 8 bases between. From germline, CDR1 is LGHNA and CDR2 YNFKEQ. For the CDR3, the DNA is TGTGCCAGCAGCCAAGAGGGTAGGGACGAGCAGTACTTC. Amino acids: CASSQEGRDEQYF.

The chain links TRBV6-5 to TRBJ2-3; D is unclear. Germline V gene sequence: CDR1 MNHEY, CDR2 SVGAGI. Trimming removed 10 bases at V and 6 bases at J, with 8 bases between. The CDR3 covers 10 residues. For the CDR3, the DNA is TGTGCCACCACTTTGGATACGCAGTATTTT. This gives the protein CATTLDTQYF.